Reported below is one T cell receptor beta chain. At least ten counts were recorded for this clonotype. Its antigen has not been determined. Base qualities are not recorded, but no much larger clone differs from it by a single base. For unsorted PBMC libraries, 2 million PBMCs were used after storage in RNAlater at -80 degrees C until RNA extraction. The multiple sclerosis patients were enrolled in a US clinical protocol that used magnetic resonance imaging to evaluate disease progression. PBMCs were separated from peripheral blood using Ficoll-Hypaque density gradient centrifugation and then cryopreserved in liquid nitrogen. These data are taken from a study of neurological immune-mediated disorders (dated by TCRdb to between 2018 and 2021). For context, the study as a whole: Among the 35 or so multiple sclerosis patients, relapsing-remitting MS was present in some 30 and secondary progressive MS was present in 3. The study compared peripheral blood TCR-beta repertoires of HTLV-I-associated myelopathy (HAM/TSP) patients, multiple sclerosis patients and healthy controls using UMI-based sequencing. The approximately 110 TCR-beta libraries included longitudinal samples, technical triplicates and paired sorted CD4+ and CD8+ T-cell subsets alongside PBMC samples. The cohort was made up of 60 to 75 subjects, consisting of around 14 HAM/TSP patients, some 34 multiple sclerosis patients and about 20 healthy controls.

CDR1 and CDR2 (LNHNV, YYDKDF) derive from the germline V gene (reference sequence). Counted from cysteine to phenylalanine, this CDR3 has 15 amino acids. Only the CDR3 DNA stays, 45 bases, in frame from base 1. V is cut by 5 bases and J by 1 base, and the space between the germline ends is 9 bases. General findings and caveats noted by the study authors: No association of the MS cluster with clinical or MRI features was observed, and the need for larger cohorts was stated by the authors. TCR clonal expansion was highest in HAM/TSP patients and lowest in MS patients, with MS patients falling below even healthy controls. Across subjects, expanded clones never shared an identical CDR3 amino acid sequence, which suggests that the TCR-beta repertoires in every group were private. Phylogenetic analysis grouped repertoires from 18 of 34 MS patients into a cluster of related CDR3 sequences, suggesting a possible repertoire-level signature.

cDNA was synthesized by template-switch 5'RACE using a primer carrying a 10-nucleotide random unique molecular identifier by which each TCR transcript was tagged. Over 190 million TCR-beta sequences, covering 15-18 subjects, were produced in each sequencing run. The RNeasy kit was used for extraction of total RNA. The KAPA Real-time Library Amplification kit was used to amplify TCR-beta VDJ regions with primers for the TCR constant region and the 5'RACE anchor. A first PCR added sample indexes and Illumina adaptors, after which a second PCR increased the library yield. After Ampure bead purification, the roughly 650 bp TCR product was size-selected on a 2% E-gel SizeSelection system. Before pooling, library quality was checked on a Bioanalyzer, concentration was measured with Qubit, and libraries were quantified with the Kapa Library Quantification kit. An Illumina HiSeq 2500 was used to sequence the libraries paired-end at 2 x 150 bp. To increase sequence diversity, about 25-31% phiX was spiked into each library pool. In the paper's pipeline: The quality-filtered reads were processed with the UMI-based MiGEC pipeline, whose error correction step removed more than 75% of the raw TCR sequences. IMGT germline references were used for aligning VDJ genes, and each clonotype was defined as a unique CDR3 amino acid sequence together with its V-J genes. Clonal expansion, Shannon diversity and CDR3 relatedness (CalcPairwiseDistances, ClusterSamples) were evaluated with VDJtools, and phylogenetic trees were built with CLCbio workbench. Clones with at least 8 unique UMIs were defined as expanded, with this threshold being based on coefficient-of-variation modelling across technical triplicates. TCRdb reprocessed the public reads (quality trimming at Q25 with fastp, clone calling with MiXCR) and kept in-frame beta chains. One record per CDR3 amino acid sequence lists the most common genes and DNA. The V and J calls here are based on TCRdb, not the publication. In this sample the table shows some 65,000 distinct CDR3 sequences, 4.1% of which occur a single time. The ten biggest clones cover roughly 2.6% of the sample.

This TCR was sampled from a man in his fifties or sixties with multiple sclerosis. Source material: PBMCs. The chain couples TRBV15 to TRBJ2-6; perhaps TRBD2 is the D gene, with 5 bases matching. The CDR3 protein sequence reads: CATSSRGSGANVLTF. The bases read TGTGCCACCAGCTCACGGGGTTCTGGGGCCAACGTCCTGACTTTC.